The 2 T cell receptor beta chains reported below all come from one sample, sequenced in a study of OX40 agonist ivuxolimab in advanced cancers. Libraries were prepared through the immunoSEQ multiplex PCR assay. This is the immuneACCESS table as TCRdb keeps it, with only in-frame sequences that have V and J called. A part of the clones is gone; compared with another copy, unresolved V genes explain less than half, and the rest is unexplained. Within this sample are under 70,000 clones, with roughly 84% of them counted one time only. About 4.1% of the sample rests with the top ten. Material: CD4+ or CD8+ T cells sorted from blood, obtained in a trial of the OX40 agonist ivuxolimab. These receptors were taken from an adult with an advanced solid tumor such as melanoma, head and neck, liver or kidney cancer.

This chain joins TRBV10-3 and TRBJ2-2, with 13 bases lining up with TRBD2. CDR1 is ENHRY and CDR2 is SYGVKD in the germline V gene. The CDR3 has 19 amino acids. V lost 4 bases, J lost 2 bases, and 10 bases stayed unmatched. The CDR3 spells CAISGWGLAGRLNTGELFF. CDR3 DNA sequence: TGTGCCATCAGTGGCTGGGGACTAGCGGGGCGACTAAACACCGGGGAGCTGTTTTTT.

Points on this clone: Relative to the germline gene, one junction end is altered; a read error may explain this. This specimen includes other DNA sequences encoding the same CDR3. The V gene is TRBV6-1, the J gene TRBJ1-5; tentative D call: TRBD1 (6 bases). Per the germline V gene, CDR1 is MNHNS and CDR2 is SASEGT. This CDR3 is 15 amino acids long. The CDR3 nucleotides read TGTGCCAGCAGTTGGGGGGCCGGAGTTAATCAGCCCCAGCACTTT. Its translation: CASSWGAGVNQPQHF.